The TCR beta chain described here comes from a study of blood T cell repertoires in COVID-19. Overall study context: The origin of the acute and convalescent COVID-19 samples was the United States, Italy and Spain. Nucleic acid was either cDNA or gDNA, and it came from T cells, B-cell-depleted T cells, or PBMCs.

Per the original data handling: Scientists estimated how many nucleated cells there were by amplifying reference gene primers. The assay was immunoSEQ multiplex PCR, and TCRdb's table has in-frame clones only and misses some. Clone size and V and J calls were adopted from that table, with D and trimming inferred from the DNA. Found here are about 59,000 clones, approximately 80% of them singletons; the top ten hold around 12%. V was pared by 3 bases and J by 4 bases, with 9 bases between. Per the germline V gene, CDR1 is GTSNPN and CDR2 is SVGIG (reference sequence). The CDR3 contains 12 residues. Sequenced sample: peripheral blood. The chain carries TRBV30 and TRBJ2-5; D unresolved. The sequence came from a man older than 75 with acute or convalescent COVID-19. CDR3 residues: CAWSERPETQYF. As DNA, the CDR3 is TGTGCCTGGAGCGAGCGCCCAGAGACCCAGTACTTC.